This T cell receptor beta chain was sequenced during a study of shared clonotypes between healthy human individuals. Study information: Serving as donors were two women and a few men, whose ages spanned 18 to 49. Donors had three CD4 naive, three CD4 memory, two CD8 naive and one CD8 memory plate apiece.

Broader study findings: Several donors shared about 4.8% of their naive CD4 clonotypes.

The genomic DNA of each subset was split evenly across several immunoSEQ plates. Sequenced by immunoSEQ multiplex PCR; TCRdb stores in-frame clones only, minus some. The data hold approximately 1,500,000 clones, with approximately 96% observed a single time. This CDR3 comprises 16 residues. Trimming took off 4 bases at V and 4 bases at J, with 20 bases between the two ends. The germline gives CDR1 LNHDA, CDR2 SQIVND (reference sequence). In the case of this clone: Its target is unknown.

The receptor comes from a man aged 30-40 years in good health. The material sequenced was naive CD4+ T cells sorted from blood. As for subset: CD45RA+ positively selected. V usage is TRBV19 and J usage is TRBJ2-7; D unresolved. The chain's CDR3 is CASSKDPTRIKYEQYF. The CDR3 nucleotides are TGTGCCAGTAGTAAAGACCCGACCAGAATTAAATACGAGCAGTACTTC.